This T cell receptor (beta chain) was observed in a study of cytomegalovirus exposure and HLA in healthy donors (dated by TCRdb to the late 2010s). Background for the entire study: An earlier analysis of roughly 570 of the donors reported about 300 Gb of sequence data and 95 million to 120 million unique TCR beta sequences obtained from some 170 million T cells. Besides the first cohort of around 670 subjects, a separate validation cohort made up of over 100 different subjects was used. Rather than drawing on any new phenotypic data, the later analysis identified candidate immune exposures from TCR beta sequences and the way those sequences occurred across donors. Roughly 300 gigabases of sequencing data and around 85 million unique TCR sequences made up an early release that covered 500 to 700 HLA-typed donors. Because of strong linkage in the cohort, roughly five DR-DQ haplotypes were treated as single units for association and clustering. Donor age, sex, ethnicity and CMV serostatus were compiled alongside the repertoire data. An earlier analysis of more than 450 of the donors used high-throughput TCR beta sequencing to judge whether each TCR beta V gene segment behaved as functional or pseudogenic. Of the 300 to 450 genotyped donors, 65% to 90% were placed in the genetic ancestry cluster associated with self-reported Caucasian donors. A later analysis re-analyzed previously published TCR beta repertoires from 666 donors and added high-resolution HLA genotyping to study TCR occurrence patterns. The T cell repertoires of several hundred subjects were profiled by immunosequencing and related to cytomegalovirus serostatus. To predict cytomegalovirus infection status, the study combined high-throughput TCR immunosequencing, statistical association of individual TCRs with disease status, and machine learning. Among almost 400 genotyped donors of the cohort, an average of 235,054 unique TCR beta nucleotide sequences were sequenced per donor, roughly 20% of them non-productive. Typing coverage varied by locus: about 620-630 donors for A, B, C, DRB1 and DQB1; roughly 510 for DQA1; 600 to 610 for DPA1; around 490 for DPB1. Both class I and class II loci were covered by HLA typing, at four-digit resolution. The study aimed to test whether signatures of past pathogen exposure could be identified by cataloging public T cell receptors. A later genetic analysis used genome-wide SNP genotypes for about 65% of the 666 donors, treating that subset as a discovery cohort. Every repertoire in the discovery cohort had been generated on one and the same sequencing platform. Study-wide findings and limitations: The classifier was reported to diagnose cytomegalovirus status with high specificity and sensitivity in both the original and validation cohorts. In vitro tests confirmed that three of the cytomegalovirus-associated TCR beta chains recognize cytomegalovirus antigens. The 87-base-pair reads could not distinguish some IMGT-functional V segments, including TRBV6-2 and TRBV6-3, so those segments were excluded. For the cohort, immune exposure information was limited to CMV serostatus. Strong co-occurrence of HLA alleles, especially DR and DQ, made assigning TCR associations to individual alleles difficult. Roughly uniform sequencing depth across donors was assumed in presence/absence analyses, although this assumption may not hold. HLA typing was unavailable for some donors at each locus, so association tests used only the typed subset. Seventeen rarely observed V segments, including chromosome 9 orphons, were excluded from the earlier analysis of a few hundred of the donors because counts were too low. In a later analysis, some 17,000 TCR beta sequences were associated with specific HLA alleles at a false discovery rate of 0.05. In an earlier analysis of around 500 of the donors, most TCR beta V segments appeared in productive rearrangements about 90% or about 30% of the time, broadly matching IMGT annotations. According to a later analysis, parvovirus B19, influenza, CMV and Epstein-Barr virus appeared linked to several top co-occurrence clusters. The authors suggested that the approach could potentially be generalized to other disease states and immunological phenotypes. Most CMV-associated TCR beta chains appeared to be HLA-restricted in a later analysis, and the HLA associations seemed to be driven largely by CMV exposure. A group of highly shared sequence variants was considered likely to be a technical artifact of the sequencing pipeline. Correlated functional status among segregating V segments might be attributable to linkage disequilibrium, but an unknown experimental factor could not be ruled out. A further reported finding was that TCR beta sequences accurately predicted the HLA-A and HLA-B alleles for most subjects in the first cohort. Only TCR beta chains were sequenced in this cohort, and the absence of alpha or paired-chain data limited detectable features. In the study, around 150 TCR beta chains were listed as associated with cytomegalovirus. According to a later genetic analysis, donors in an Asian-associated ancestry cluster had fewer N-insertions in productive TCRs than the roughly 670-donor mean. In a later analysis, TCR association rates were found to vary across HLA loci, with the most associated TCRs seen for DRB1 alleles and the fewest for HLA-C alleles. Most TCR sequences were seen in very few donors, while some public TCRs were found in many individuals. A later genetic analysis associated a missense DCLRE1C variant with V-gene and J-gene trimming of TCR beta chains, and an independent cohort replicated the association. In a later analysis, HLA-associated TCR beta chains were found to be more clonally expanded and to have lower generation probabilities than equally common non-associated chains.

The germline ends are 13 bases apart after V is trimmed by 5 bases and J by 6 bases. The CDR3 goes from the cysteine to the phenylalanine over 12 residues. The only DNA kept is the CDR3, 36 bases in frame from the first base. In the germline V gene (reference sequence), CDR1 corresponds to GTSNPN and CDR2 to SVGIG. The cohort comprised approximately 700 healthy bone marrow donors. At the time of sampling, every cohort member was nominally healthy, though immune exposures that went unrecorded were likely present. The donor tested CMV seropositive and was one of the 289 seropositive cohort members. A peripheral blood sample was provided by each donor, and peripheral blood mononuclear cells were used for TCR beta sequencing. The Qiagen DNeasy Blood Extraction Kit was used to extract genomic DNA from the blood cell samples. The library was prepared using the immunoSEQ multiplex PCR assay. For the multiplex PCR, a mixture combining 60 forward primers for TCR Vbeta segments and 13 reverse primers for TCR Jbeta segments was used. The CDR3 region of rearranged TCR beta genes was amplified from genomic DNA with a multiplex PCR assay. On the Illumina HiSeq System, the amplified TCR beta libraries were sequenced as 87-base-pair reads. The original pipeline was this. A later analysis counted some 80 million unique TCR beta chains across the 550 to 800 repertoires, and some 12 million of these chains were shared by at least two donors. Raw reads were error-corrected and collapsed into unique sequences by a nearest-neighbor algorithm in which closely related sequences were merged to remove PCR and sequencing errors. V, D and J gene segments were assigned by aligning CDR3 sequences to IMGT reference sequences. For a sequence to be retained, a match of at least six nucleotides to both a V gene segment and a J gene segment was required. Rearrangements were called productive when the CDR3 lacked stop codons and stayed in frame with V and J; all others were non-productive. CDR3 was defined according to IMGT convention as the region running from the second conserved V-encoded cysteine to the conserved J-encoded phenylalanine. The earlier analysis of approximately 500 of the donors excluded sequences that lacked an unambiguous match to a single V gene segment. In an earlier analysis of approximately 590 of the donors, V segments were called functional above 56.7% productive rearrangements and were called segregating when the between-donor standard deviation exceeded 5%. A statistical classification framework was built for diagnosing cytomegalovirus status from the catalog of TCR beta chain sequences. In a later analysis, TCR nucleotide sequences were compared against IMGT/GENE-DB human TR gene sequences so that V and J genes could be assigned. Using the TCRdist pipeline, a later analysis assigned CDR3 sequences along with most-parsimonious VDJ recombination scenarios. A later analysis defined each TCR beta chain by its CDR3 amino acid sequence plus V-gene family, and excluded reads lacking a unique V-gene family. A later analysis removed 592 highly shared, low-generation-probability nucleotide sequences to deal with suspected cross-contamination and a sequencing artifact. For each public chain, a later analysis derived a clonal expansion index from normalized ranks of inferred template counts within each repertoire. In a later analysis, generation probabilities were computed using a VDJ recombination model fitted to out-of-frame rearrangements, and the results were checked against IGoR. In a later analysis, hypergeometric tests were used to score TCR-TCR, TCR-HLA and TCR-CMV co-occurrence, with a repertoire-size bias correction applied to TCR pairs. In a later analysis, false discovery rates were estimated by permuting HLA or CMV assignments 20 times. In a later analysis, co-occurring TCRs were grouped with DBSCAN, and TCRdist sequence similarity was added when clustering was performed within HLA-allele-positive subsets. For co-occurrence clustering, repertoires with fewer than 30,000 or more than 120,000 public chains were excluded, along with 4 to 6 repertoires with anomalous nucleotide sharing. TCRdb carries this immuneACCESS record with in-frame sequences only. Its versions omit some clonotypes, under half of them owing to an unresolved V gene in the studies checked, with the rest unexplained. That table furnishes V, J and clone size, whereas the DNA furnished D and trimming. The sample table holds 150,000 to 200,000 clones, of which more than 70% were seen once. In total, the top ten clones hold 1.2% to 1.5% of the sample.

In regard to this clone: It lacks a known antigen. It has no much larger one-base neighbor in the sample; base qualities were not kept.

The sequenced material came from PBMCs. The sequence is built from TRBV30 and TRBJ1-2; TRBD1 might be the D gene, on 5 matching bases. The sequence was collected from a girl aged 5-17 years in good health and CMV-seropositive. The CDR3 here reads CAWGALGHGYTF. In nucleotide form, the sequence is TGTGCCTGGGGGGCCTTGGGCCATGGCTACACCTTC.